This T cell receptor beta chain was retrieved from a study of shared clonotypes between healthy human individuals. Study in general: CD4 naive and memory got three plates each, CD8 naive two, CD8 memory one.

Overall study results and limits: A reduction in generation probabilities was seen for non-shared clonotypes relative to those shared by all four donors. Estimated richness values were generally larger in naive subsets than in memory subsets.

TCRdb's table, derived via immunoSEQ multiplex PCR, lists solely in-frame clones and lacks some. The repertoire consists of around 2.5 million clones, with approximately 93% occurring once and the leading ten covering about 0.39%. Turning to this clone: The antigen is undetermined.

This CDR3 has 14 amino acids. Germline lookup yields CDR1 SGHTA and CDR2 FQGNSA. V trimming: 3 bases; J trimming: 5 bases; junction bases outside the gene matches: 6. Researchers partitioned CD4+ cells into CD45RA+ naive and CD45RA-negative memory subsets. This chain joins TRBV7-2 and TRBJ2-7, with 8 bases aligning to TRBD2. This TCR was sampled from a man aged 18 to 29 in good health. Some clones in this sample may be carry-over from other donors' samples. The material sequenced was naive CD4+ T cells from PBMCs. Subset described: CD45RA+ positively selected. The CDR3 protein is CASSLSGSRNEQYF. The CDR3 coding sequence is TGTGCCAGCAGCTTGAGCGGGAGTAGAAACGAGCAGTACTTC.